This TCR beta chain was captured in a study of CD8+ T cells in alopecia areata. Findings and caveats of the study: It was less clear whether patients shared TCRs than it was in mice, possibly because of HLA.

Trimming shortened V by 4 bases and J by 0 bases, and 6 bases separated the two germline ends. Germline V gene lookup returns CDR1 GTSNPN and CDR2 SVGIG (reference sequence). The CDR3 runs 12 residues. Treatment specified: oral pan-JAK inhibitor, 5-10 mg twice daily. The table lists this clone with a few counts. The antigen is undetermined. Following extraction, RNA underwent reverse transcription to cDNA, which served as the sequencing template. Measured with immunoSEQ multiplex PCR; TCRdb has only the in-frame clones, and not every one. The table includes 150,000 to 200,000 clones, about three fifths detected once.

The sequence was collected from a human donor with alopecia areata. V usage is TRBV30 and J usage is TRBJ1-2; D gene unclear. The starting material was CD4+ T cells sorted from blood, obtained around week 50, from a patient treated with tofacitinib. CDR3 sequence reads: CAWKVSNYGYTF. CDR3 sequence (DNA): TGTGCCTGGAAGGTTTCTAACTATGGCTACACCTTC.